A selection of T cell receptor beta chains follows, all from one sample in a study of CD8 T cells in ankylosing spondylitis. TCRdb processed the 5' RACE reads anew with MiXCR; each CDR3 protein has one entry. The table lists 250,000 to 400,000 distinct CDR3 sequences, roughly 10% of them singletons. The sample taken for sequencing was blood, either unsorted or a sorted T cell fraction (not recorded which). The receptors come from a female donor with ankylosing spondylitis or in good health (not recorded which). CDR3s include the opening cysteine and the closing phenylalanine or tryptophan. D genes are given only for firm matches. Clone size, where shown, is once, few, many, or a class for clones that have expanded.

clone size	V gene	J gene	D gene	CDR3 DNA	CDR3 protein
many	TRBV12-3/TRBV12-4	TRBJ1-2	-	TGTGCCAGCAGTTCTCACATCTATGGCTACACCTTC	CASSSHIYGYTF
many	TRBV6-6	TRBJ1-5	-	TGTGCCACTCAAGAATATAGCAATCAGCCCCAGCATTTT	CATQEYSNQPQHF
few	TRBV14	TRBJ1-1	-	TGTGCCAGCAGCCAAGAATTTCAGAGGAACACTGAAGCTTTCTTT	CASSQEFQRNTEAFF
few	TRBV5-1	TRBJ2-2	-	TGCGCCAGCAGCTCTTTCCTAACAGGAGAGCCGACCGCCGGGGAGCTGTTTTTT	CASSSFLTGEPTAGELFF
many	TRBV5-1	TRBJ2-3	-	TGCGCCAGCAGCTTGGAGGGGGGCACAGATACGCAGTATTTT	CASSLEGGTDTQYF
-	TRBV7-2	TRBJ2-4	TRBD2	TGTGCCAGCAGCTTAGGTAGCGGGAGTCAAAACATTCAGTACTTC	CASSLGSGSQNIQYF
many	TRBV9	TRBJ2-5	-	TGTGCCAGCAGCGTAGCTCCGGCCTCCCAAGAGACCCAGTACTTC	CASSVAPASQETQYF
many	TRBV5-6	TRBJ2-5	-	TGTGCCAGCAGCTTGCGTTTTATCGTGGTGGGGAAAGAGACCCAGTACTTC	CASSLRFIVVGKETQYF
-	TRBV12-3/TRBV12-4	TRBJ1-2	-	TGTGCCAGCAGCTCCGGGTCCTATGACTACACCTTC	CASSSGSYDYTF
many	TRBV6-1	TRBJ2-3	TRBD2	TGTGCCAGCAGTGAAGAGAGCGGGGGGTTTAACACAGATACGCAGTATTTT	CASSEESGGFNTDTQYF
many	TRBV20-1	TRBJ1-1	TRBD1	TGCAGTGCTAGAGAACTCGGGACAGGGGGTTTTGAAGCTTTCTTT	CSARELGTGGFEAFF
many	TRBV12-3/TRBV12-4	TRBJ2-2	-	TGTGCCAGCAGTCTTAGGGAGGTCGGGGAGCTGTTTTTT	CASSLREVGELFF
-	TRBV15	TRBJ1-1	-	TGTGCCACCAGCAGAGGAGGGGCCCGGAACACTGAAGCTTTCTTT	CATSRGGARNTEAFF